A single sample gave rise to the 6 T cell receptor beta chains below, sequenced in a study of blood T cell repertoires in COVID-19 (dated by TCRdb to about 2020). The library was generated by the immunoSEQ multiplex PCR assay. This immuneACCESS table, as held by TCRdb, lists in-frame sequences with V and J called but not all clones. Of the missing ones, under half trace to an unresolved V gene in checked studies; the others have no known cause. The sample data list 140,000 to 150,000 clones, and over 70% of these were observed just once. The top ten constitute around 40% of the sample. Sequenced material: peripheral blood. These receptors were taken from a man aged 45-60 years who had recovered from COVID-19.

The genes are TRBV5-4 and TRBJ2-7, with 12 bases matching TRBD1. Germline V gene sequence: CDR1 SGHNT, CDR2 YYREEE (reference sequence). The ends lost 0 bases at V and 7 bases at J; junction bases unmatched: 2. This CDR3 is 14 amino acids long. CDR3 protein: CASSLGDRGLEQYF. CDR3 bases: TGTGCCAGCAGCTTGGGGGACAGGGGGCTGGAGCAGTACTTC. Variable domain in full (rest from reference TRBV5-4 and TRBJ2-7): ETGVTQSPTHLIKTRGQQVTLRCSSQSGHNTVSWYQQALGQGPQFIFQYYREEENGRGNFPPRFSGLQFPNYSSELNVNALELDDSALYLCASSLGDRGLEQYFGPGTRLTVT.

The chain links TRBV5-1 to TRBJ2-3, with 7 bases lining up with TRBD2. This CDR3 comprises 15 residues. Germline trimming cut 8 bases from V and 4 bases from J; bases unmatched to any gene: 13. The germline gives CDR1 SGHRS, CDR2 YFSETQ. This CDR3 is CASGASGARPDTQYF. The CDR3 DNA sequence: TGCGCCAGTGGGGCTAGCGGAGCCCGACCAGATACGCAGTATTTT. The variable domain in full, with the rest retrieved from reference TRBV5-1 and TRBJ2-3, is KAGVTQTPRYLIKTRGQQVTLSCSPISGHRSVSWYQQTPGQGLQFLFEYFSETQRNKGNFPGRFSGRQFSNSRSEMNVSTLELGDSALYLCASGASGARPDTQYFGPGTRLTVL.

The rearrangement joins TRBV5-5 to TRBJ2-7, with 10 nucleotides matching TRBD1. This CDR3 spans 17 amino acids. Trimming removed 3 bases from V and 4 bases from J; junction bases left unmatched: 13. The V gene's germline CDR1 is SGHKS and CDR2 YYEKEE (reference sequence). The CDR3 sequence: CASSSKTRDRGMYEQYF. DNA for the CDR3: TGTGCCAGCAGCTCGAAAACCCGGGACAGGGGAATGTACGAGCAGTACTTC.

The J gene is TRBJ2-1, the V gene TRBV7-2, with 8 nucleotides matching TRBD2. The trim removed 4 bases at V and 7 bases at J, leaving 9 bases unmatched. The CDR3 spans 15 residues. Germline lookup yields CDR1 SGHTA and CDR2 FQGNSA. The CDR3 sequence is CASSSGGILGNEQFF. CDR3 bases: TGTGCCAGCAGCTCGGGGGGGATACTTGGGAATGAGCAGTTCTTC.

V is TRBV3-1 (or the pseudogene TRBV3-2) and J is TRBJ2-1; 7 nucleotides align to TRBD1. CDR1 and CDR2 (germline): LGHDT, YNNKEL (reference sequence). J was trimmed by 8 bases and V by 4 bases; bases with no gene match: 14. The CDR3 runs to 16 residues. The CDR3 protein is CASSPEIRQGSHEQFF. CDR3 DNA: TGTGCCAGCAGCCCAGAAATTAGACAGGGTAGTCATGAGCAGTTCTTC.

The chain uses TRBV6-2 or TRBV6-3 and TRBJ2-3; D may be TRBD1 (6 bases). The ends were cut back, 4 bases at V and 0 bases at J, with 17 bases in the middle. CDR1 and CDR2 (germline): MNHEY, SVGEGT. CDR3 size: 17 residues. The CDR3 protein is CASSSHRVLTSTDTQYF. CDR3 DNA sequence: TGTGCCAGCAGTTCCCACAGGGTTCTTACTAGCACAGATACGCAGTATTTT.